Following are 32 T cell receptor beta chains from one sample sequenced in a study of breast tumors, draining lymph nodes, adjacent tissues. Breast cancer patients provided tissue from their axillary draining lymph nodes. TCRdb reanalysed the multiplex PCR reads using MiXCR and keeps one entry per CDR3 protein. The table has over 150,000 distinct CDR3 sequences, approximately 31% seen once. What was sequenced was axillary lymph node tissue. The source is a female donor with breast cancer. Some clones in this sample may be carry-over from other donors' samples.

The chain joins TRBV7-9 to TRBJ1-2, with 10 bases that match TRBD1. The CDR3 sequence is 17 residues long. The germline gives CDR1 SEHNR, CDR2 FQNEAQ (reference sequence). The trim removed 6 bases at V and 3 bases at J, leaving 13 bases unmatched. For the CDR3, the DNA is TGTGCCAGCAGTTCGTGCCCCGGGACAGGGGAGGACTATGGCTACACCTTC. It encodes CASSSCPGTGEDYGYTF. Combining the CDR3 with reference TRBV7-9 and TRBJ1-2 gives the whole variable domain DTGVSQNPRHKITKRGQNVTFRCDPISEHNRLYWYRQTLGQGPEFLTYFQNEAQLEKSRLLSDRFSAERPKGSFSTLEIQRTEQGDSAMYLCASSSCPGTGEDYGYTFGSGTRLTVV.

The chain combines TRBV11-2 with TRBJ1-5; 7 bases are shared with TRBD1. Germline V gives CDR1 SGHAT, CDR2 FQNNGV. Germline trimming cut 1 base from V and 3 bases from J; bases unmatched to any gene: 3. The CDR3 runs to 15 residues. The CDR3 sequence is CASSLVGTDNQPQHF. CDR3 nucleotides: TGTGCCAGCAGCTTAGTCGGGACAGACAATCAGCCCCAGCATTTT. The variable domain in full, with the rest retrieved from reference TRBV11-2 and TRBJ1-5, is EAGVAQSPRYKIIEKRQSVAFWCNPISGHATLYWYQQILGQGPKLLIQFQNNGVVDDSQLPKDRFSAERLKGVDSTLKIQPAKLEDSAVYLCASSLVGTDNQPQHFGDGTRLSIL.

The chain has TRBV9 and TRBJ1-4; D is possibly TRBD1 (5 bases). The V end was cut by 1 base, the J end by 1 base, with 8 bases between. CDR3 length: 15 amino acids. CDR1 is SGDLS, CDR2 YYNGEE, per germline. This CDR3 is CASSVRGGTNEKLFF. The CDR3 coding sequence is TGTGCCAGCAGCGTAAGGGGAGGAACTAATGAAAAACTGTTTTTT.

This clonotype has at least ten counts. J is TRBJ2-1 and V is TRBV4-1, with 11 nucleotides matching TRBD2. V was pared by 5 bases and J by 8 bases, with 8 bases of the junction left unmatched. The V gene's germline CDR1 is MGHRA and CDR2 YSYEKL. The CDR3 has 15 residues. CDR3 in amino acids: CASSFQLAGEHEQFF. In nucleotides, the CDR3 is TGCGCCAGCAGCTTCCAACTAGCGGGGGAACATGAGCAGTTCTTC.

This clonotype has at least ten counts. V and J are TRBV30 and TRBJ2-3; possibly TRBD2 for D (7 bases). Germline CDR1 GTSNPN, CDR2 SVGIG (reference sequence). Trimming took 0 bases from V and 7 from J, leaving 14 bases between them. The CDR3 is 14 residues long. CDR3 sequence: CAWSVRGGEYTQYF. The CDR3, as DNA: TGTGCCTGGAGTGTGAGGGGGGGCGAGTATACGCAGTATTTT. The variable domain in full, with the rest retrieved from reference TRBV30 and TRBJ2-3, is SQTIHQWPATLVQPVGSPLSLECTVEGTSNPNLYWYRQAAGRGLQLLFYSVGIGQISSEVPQNLSASRPQDRQFILSSKKLLLSDSGFYLCAWSVRGGEYTQYFGPGTRLTVL.

This clonotype was seen ten or more times. The chain employs TRBV6-5 and TRBJ2-2, with 9 bases matching TRBD1. The length of the CDR3 is 15 residues. The J segment lost 5 bases and the V segment lost 6 bases, leaving 7 bases of the junction unmatched. From germline, CDR1 is MNHEY and CDR2 SVGAGI. The CDR3 region is CASSSDRGGTGELFF. In nucleotides, the CDR3 is TGTGCCAGCAGCTCGGACAGGGGAGGTACCGGGGAGCTGTTTTTT.

This clonotype was found many times. CDR3 in DNA: TGTGCCTGGAGTGTACAGAGATTTGAGCAGTTCTTC. It yields the protein CAWSVQRFEQFF. The chain combines TRBV30 with TRBJ2-1, with unresolved D. The V end lost 0 bases, the J end lost 9 bases, and 9 bases lay between the germline ends. Germline CDR1 GTSNPN, CDR2 SVGIG (reference sequence). CDR3 length equals 12 residues.

Points on this clonotype: It may be a read error: a sequence one base away is much more abundant. The chain combines TRBV7-9 with TRBJ1-3; maybe TRBD1 (6 bases). CDR3 length: 17 amino acids. The germline V gene encodes CDR1 SEHNR and CDR2 FQNEAQ (reference sequence). The CDR3 nucleotides read TGTGCCAGCAACTGGGGCTTTGGGGGCAGCTCTGGAAACCCCATATATTTT. Translation gives CASNWGFGGSSGNPIYF.

This clonotype was counted at least ten times. The rearrangement uses TRBV12-3 or TRBV12-4 and TRBJ2-1, with 8 positions matching TRBD2. This CDR3 has 15 amino acids. Trimming cost V 6 bases and J 6 bases; bases outside gene matches: 10. CDR3 in amino acids: CASSPQGGGFNEQFF. Written as DNA, the CDR3 is TGTGCCAGCAGCCCCCAGGGCGGGGGGTTCAATGAGCAGTTCTTC.

This clonotype was observed many times. This chain's CDR3 is CASSLQGGQETQYF. As DNA, the CDR3 is TGTGCCAGCAGTTTACAAGGGGGCCAAGAGACCCAGTACTTC. The J gene is TRBJ2-5, the V gene TRBV28; TRBD1 is a possible D gene (6 bases). V was pared by 2 bases and J by 1 base, with 8 bases between. CDR1 is MDHEN, CDR2 SYDVKM, per germline. The CDR3 loop spans 14 amino acids.

This clonotype was seen repeatedly, ten times or more. The J gene is TRBJ2-7, the V gene TRBV5-1; 7 nucleotides agree with TRBD1. Losses at the gene ends were 0 bases for V and 6 bases for J; bases not matched to a gene: 9. This CDR3 region has 15 residues. Germline loops: CDR1 SGHRS, CDR2 YFSETQ. CDR3 residues: CASSLGTGLRREQYF. CDR3 coding DNA: TGCGCCAGCAGCTTGGGGACAGGACTGAGGCGCGAGCAGTACTTC.

This clonotype was picked up a small number of times. One base away lies a much larger clone, so this may be a sequencing read error. The gene calls are TRBV12-3 or TRBV12-4 and TRBJ2-7; D call uncertain. The V end was cut by 4 bases, the J end by 2 bases, with 12 bases between. This CDR3 has 14 amino acids. This CDR3 reads CASSSMDGPYEQYF. The DNA for the CDR3 is TGTGCCAGCAGTTCCATGGACGGGCCCTACGAGCAGTACTTC.

Comments on this clonotype: A clone one base away is much larger, so this may be a read error. The rearrangement links TRBV12-5 to TRBJ2-7; D not certain. The V end lost 5 bases, the J end lost 4 bases, and 6 bases lay between the germline ends. The CDR3 has 11 residues. Germline lookup yields CDR1 LGHNT and CDR2 FRNRAP. This CDR3 is CASGHGYEQYF. CDR3 nucleotides: TGTGCTAGTGGTCACGGTTACGAGCAGTACTTC. Variable domain in full (rest from reference TRBV12-5 and TRBJ2-7): DARVTQTPRHKVTEMGQEVTMRCQPILGHNTVFWYRQTMMQGLELLAYFRNRAPLDDSGMPKDRFSAEMPDATLATLKIQPSEPRDSAVYFCASGHGYEQYFGPGTRLTVT.

V usage is TRBV6-1 and J usage is TRBJ1-1; TRBD1 might be the D (6 bases). This CDR3 is 15 amino acids long. V shed 1 base and J shed 4 bases, with 13 bases lying between them. CDR1 is MNHNS and CDR2 is SASEGT in the germline V gene. CDR3 protein: CASSEVREDSTEAFF. DNA for the CDR3: TGTGCCAGCAGTGAAGTGCGGGAGGACAGCACTGAAGCTTTCTTT.

This clonotype was observed many times. This chain links TRBV12-3 or TRBV12-4 with TRBJ1-2; 8 bases are a match to TRBD1. V was pared by 5 bases and J by 8 bases, with 7 bases of the junction left unmatched. The length of the CDR3 is 13 residues. CDR3 coding DNA: TGTGCCAGCAGTACCGGACAGGGAAGAGGCTACACCTTC. Its protein product is CASSTGQGRGYTF.

As to this clonotype: A read error may be the cause here, since a much bigger clone is one base away. V usage is TRBV20-1 and J usage is TRBJ2-1; TRBD2 aligns across 8 bases. CDR1 and CDR2 from the germline V gene are DFQATT and SNEGSKA (reference sequence). The CDR3 totals 14 residues. With V trimmed by 5 bases and J by 6 bases, 9 bases remained unmatched. For the CDR3, the DNA is TGCAGTGCTCAGGGACTAGGAGGGGTCAATGAGCAGTTCTTC. Amino acid sequence: CSAQGLGGVNEQFF.

Turning to this clonotype: Just one base apart from a much larger clone, this may be a read error. It is likely a read error, because the conserved phenylalanine at the end of the CDR3 is missing. No DNA is shown, since the ends of the CDR3 on it are uncertain; the CDR3 is the one TCRdb lists. The chain employs TRBV9 and TRBJ2-5; the listed D gene, TRBD1, was not tested against the DNA. CDR1 SGDLS and CDR2 YYNGEE come from the germline V gene. The CDR3 spans 14 residues, counting both ends. The CDR3 protein is CASSVGTGKETQSS.

V is TRBV15 and J is TRBJ2-7; D might be TRBD1 (6 bases). Germline loops: CDR1 LNHNV, CDR2 YYDKDF (reference sequence). V lost 3 bases and J lost 2, with 17 bases in between. The CDR3 has 16 amino acids. The CDR3 region has the DNA TGTGCCACCAGCAGGCTACCCGGGACAAAAGCCTACGAGCAGTACGTC. This sequence encodes CATSRLPGTKAYEQYV.

The V gene is TRBV2, the J gene TRBJ1-2; 8 bases map to TRBD1. This CDR3 comprises 12 residues. Germline V gene data show CDR1 as SNHLY and CDR2 as FYNNEI. Unmatched junction bases numbered 6, after V lost 3 bases and J lost 12 bases. Here the CDR3 reads CASSDRGPGNTF. Written as DNA, the CDR3 is TGTGCCAGCAGTGACAGGGGGCCTGGAAACACCTTC.

This clonotype was found many times. The chain combines TRBV7-9 with TRBJ1-6; maybe TRBD1 (5 bases). The CDR3 contains 15 residues. The V gene lost 5 bases and the J gene lost 4 bases, with 12 bases spanning the gap. Looked up from germline, CDR1 is SEHNR and CDR2 is FQNEAQ (reference sequence). The CDR3 region is CASSPFGGYNSPLHF. CDR3 in DNA: TGTGCCAGCAGCCCCTTTGGGGGGTATAATTCACCCCTCCACTTT.

About this clonotype: A clone one base away is much larger, so this may be a read error. This chain links TRBV20-1 with TRBJ2-5, with D uncertain. Germline CDR1 and CDR2: DFQATT and SNEGSKA (reference sequence). This CDR3 spans 14 amino acids. V dropped 8 bases and J dropped 7 bases, with 23 bases sitting between them. The CDR3 loop is CSPITGRAKATQYF. The CDR3 DNA reads as TGCAGTCCCATCACTGGTAGGGCTAAAGCGACCCAGTACTTC.

Concerning this clonotype itself: One end of the junction does not line up with germline, which may come from a read error. V is TRBV20-1 and J is TRBJ1-2; a weak D match, TRBD1 (6 bases). This CDR3 has 18 amino acids. Germline CDR1 reads DFQATT; CDR2 reads SNEGSKA (reference sequence). The CDR3 region has the DNA TGCAGCGCTAGACCCCCGGGACACAAATCGGGGACGAACTATGGCTACACCTTC. As protein: CSARPPGHKSGTNYGYTF.

This clonotype was counted at least ten times. This chain connects TRBV5-4 to TRBJ2-7, with D perhaps matching TRBD1 (6 bases). The CDR3 has 15 amino acids. V lost 3 bases, J lost 3 bases, and 16 bases lay in between. Germline V gene data show CDR1 as SGHNT and CDR2 as YYREEE (reference sequence). The CDR3 DNA reads as TGTGCCAGCAGCTACTACGGACAGTCAGTCTACGAGCAGTACTTC. Its translation is CASSYYGQSVYEQYF.

J is TRBJ1-1 and V is TRBV6-2 or TRBV6-3, with D possibly matching TRBD1 (5 bases). Per the germline V gene, CDR1 is MNHEY and CDR2 is SVGEGT. Trimming took 6 bases from V and 6 from J, leaving 11 bases between them. The CDR3 is made up of 12 amino acids. CDR3 loop: CASSEDISEAFF. In DNA form, the CDR3 reads TGTGCCAGCAGCGAGGACATCTCTGAAGCTTTCTTT.

The sample holds a few counts of this clonotype. This could be a read error, since a much larger clone is one nucleotide away. V is TRBV12-3 or TRBV12-4 and J is TRBJ2-3, with 8 bases identical to TRBD1. CDR3 length equals 15 residues. V dropped 4 bases and J dropped 2; count of bases not matched to a gene: 5. The CDR3 nucleotides are TGTGCCAGCAGTTCCAGACAGGGGCTCACAGATACGCAGTATTTT. Amino acid sequence: CASSSRQGLTDTQYF.

Comment on this clonotype: Possible read error: a much larger clone is one base away. The chain joins TRBV3-1 to TRBJ2-2; 9 bases map to TRBD1. Germline assignment: CDR1 LGHDT and CDR2 YNNKEL (reference sequence). The CDR3 is made up of 16 amino acids. J was trimmed by 6 bases and V by 1 base; bases with no gene match: 6. CDR3 sequence (DNA): TGTGCCAGCAGCCAAGGACAGGGGGGTACCGCCGGGGAGCTGTTTTTT. Protein product: CASSQGQGGTAGELFF.

The rearrangement links TRBV6-6 to TRBJ1-1, with D possibly TRBD1 on 6 matching bases. Germline V lookup: CDR1 MNHNY, CDR2 SVGAGI (reference sequence). This CDR3 region has 14 residues. V shed 7 bases and J shed 1 base, with 13 bases lying between them. The CDR3 nucleotides read TGTGCCAGCACCCCTCAGGGGAGGAACACTGAAGCTTTCTTT. Its translation is CASTPQGRNTEAFF.

The chain joins TRBV6-6 to TRBJ1-2; 9 bases map to TRBD1. This CDR3 spans 17 amino acids. V lost 5 bases to trimming and J lost 1 base; unmatched junction nucleotides: 11. Per germline, CDR1 MNHNY and CDR2 SVGAGI (reference sequence). The CDR3 here is CASSLIPGTGINYGYTF. Written as DNA, the CDR3 is TGTGCCAGCAGTCTCATCCCCGGGACAGGGATTAACTATGGCTACACCTTC.

This rearrangement joins TRBV10-3 to TRBJ1-6; the D gene is possibly TRBD1 (5 bases). Germline V lookup: CDR1 ENHRY, CDR2 SYGVKD. This CDR3 is 13 amino acids long. The ends were cut back, 7 bases at V and 7 bases at J, with 11 bases in the middle. CDR3 protein: CAITDRLNSPLHF. CDR3 bases: TGTGCCATCACCGACAGACTCAATTCACCCCTCCACTTT.

This clonotype has ten or more counts. The chain links TRBV4-1 to TRBJ1-4, with 9 positions matching TRBD1. J was trimmed by 1 base and V by 2 bases; bases with no gene match: 5. Germline V gives CDR1 MGHRA, CDR2 YSYEKL. The CDR3 has 17 amino acids. The CDR3 protein is CASSQQGQGRTNEKLFF. Here the CDR3 DNA reads TGCGCCAGCAGCCAACAGGGACAGGGAAGAACTAATGAAAAACTGTTTTTT.

This clonotype was recorded a few times. With a much larger clone just one base away, this may be a read error. The gene calls are TRBV6-1 and TRBJ1-6, with D unclear. The V end lost 5 bases, the J end lost 13 bases, and 9 bases lay between the germline ends. CDR3 length equals 11 residues. Germline V gene sequence: CDR1 MNHNS, CDR2 SASEGT. The CDR3 bases are TGTGCCAGCAGTCAAGTGGCGCCCCTCCACTTT. This sequence encodes CASSQVAPLHF.

This clonotype was picked up many times. The gene calls are TRBV7-3 and TRBJ2-2; 7 bases are a match to TRBD2. Germline V gene sequence: CDR1 SGHTA, CDR2 FQGTGA. V trimming: 5 bases; J trimming: 3 bases; junction bases outside the gene matches: 9. The CDR3 consists of 16 residues. The CDR3 region has the DNA TGTGCCAGCAGCATCCCGGGAGGCAGGGACACCGGGGAGCTGTTTTTT. This gives the protein CASSIPGGRDTGELFF.